A single sample gave rise to the 18 T cell receptor beta chains below, sequenced in a study of monozygotic twins with inflammatory bowel disease. TCRdb reprocessed the 5' RACE reads, with one entry per CDR3 protein and no DNA. This sample contains fewer than 200,000 distinct CDR3 sequences. The sequencing sample was made of blood. Receptors originate from a human donor with ulcerative colitis or Crohn's disease, or a healthy co-twin of an affected twin (not recorded which).

The chain carries TRBV29-1 and TRBJ1-3. Germline V gene sequence: CDR1 SQVTM, CDR2 ANQGSEA. This CDR3 spans 13 amino acids. The CDR3 region is CSGRAPSGNTIYF. The whole variable domain, remainder taken from reference TRBV29-1 and TRBJ1-3, is SAVISQKPSRDICQRGTSLTIQCQVDSQVTMMFWYRQQPGQSLTLIATANQGSEATYESGFVIDKFPISRPNLTFSTLTVSNMSPEDSSIYLCSGRAPSGNTIYFGEGSWLTVV.

The gene calls are TRBV7-2 and TRBJ2-2; TCRdb returns TRBD1, unconfirmable since there is no DNA. Germline CDR1 is SGHTA and CDR2 is FQGNSA. The CDR3 contains 13 residues. CDR3 residues: CASSFQGTGELFF.

The chain recombines TRBV7-9 with TRBJ1-1; TCRdb's D gene call, TRBD1, goes unchecked for lack of DNA. Germline V lookup: CDR1 SEHNR, CDR2 FQNEAQ (reference sequence). The CDR3 extends over 15 amino acids. The CDR3 sequence is CASSFISGRNTEAFF.

V gene TRBV29-1 combines with J gene TRBJ2-1; TCRdb names TRBD1, which stays unverified in the absence of DNA. CDR1 SQVTM and CDR2 ANQGSEA come from the germline V gene. This CDR3 contains 14 residues. CDR3 region: CSVSWTGTYNEQFF.

This sequence joins TRBV6-4 and TRBJ2-3. From germline, CDR1 is MRHNA and CDR2 SNTAGT. CDR3 size: 13 residues. CDR3 loop: CASSDRLGDTQYF.

This rearrangement joins TRBV12-3 or TRBV12-4 to TRBJ1-1; with no DNA, the TCRdb D assignment of TRBD1 cannot be verified. This CDR3 is built from 15 residues. CDR3 region: CASSLTGQLNTEAFF.

The V call is TRBV11-2, the J call TRBJ2-5; absent DNA, TCRdb's TRBD2 call cannot be checked. This CDR3 has 14 amino acids. Germline V gene data show CDR1 as SGHAT and CDR2 as FQNNGV. CDR3 loop: CASSLAGVIETQYF.

This chain links TRBV5-1 with TRBJ2-7; TCRdb's D call of TRBD1 is untestable without DNA. Per germline, CDR1 SGHRS and CDR2 YFSETQ. The CDR3 is made up of 14 amino acids. The CDR3 region is CASSFRGPSYEQYF.

The chain is built from TRBV20-1 and TRBJ2-7; TCRdb returns TRBD1, unconfirmable since there is no DNA. The V gene's germline CDR1 is DFQATT and CDR2 SNEGSKA (reference sequence). The CDR3 sequence is 15 residues long. The CDR3 loop reads CSASKGTGLGYEQYF.

The J gene is TRBJ1-1, the V gene TRBV14. The CDR3 is 16 amino acids. The germline V gene encodes CDR1 SGHDN and CDR2 FVKESK. Here the CDR3 reads CASSQDGTAYNSEAFF.

V is TRBV29-1 and J is TRBJ1-2; checking the TCRdb D call of TRBD1 is not possible without DNA. Per the germline V gene, CDR1 is SQVTM and CDR2 is ANQGSEA. This CDR3 is built from 14 residues. CDR3 amino acids: CSVEGGRTFGGCTF. The full variable domain, completed using reference TRBV29-1 and TRBJ1-2, is SAVISQKPSRDICQRGTSLTIQCQVDSQVTMMFWYRQQPGQSLTLIATANQGSEATYESGFVIDKFPISRPNLTFSTLTVSNMSPEDSSIYLCSVEGGRTFGGCTFGSGTRLTVV.

The chain recombines TRBV3-1 with TRBJ2-7; the TCRdb call, TRBD2, lacks DNA for checking. This CDR3 comprises 17 residues. The V gene's germline CDR1 is LGHDT and CDR2 YNNKEL (reference sequence). The CDR3 spells CASSQERSGAFSYEQYF.

The chain is built from TRBV6-5 and TRBJ2-2; TCRdb returns TRBD2, unconfirmable since there is no DNA. The CDR3 runs 13 residues. The germline gives CDR1 MNHEY, CDR2 SVGAGI. CDR3 region: CASSQRWTGELFF.

The rearrangement uses TRBV28 and TRBJ2-1; as DNA is missing, the TRBD2 call by TCRdb cannot be tested. CDR1 is MDHEN and CDR2 is SYDVKM in the germline V gene. The CDR3 is made up of 15 amino acids. This CDR3 is CASSFSGRRVNEQFF.

This clonotype counts as medium-sized (0.01 to 0.1%) by frequency. V is TRBV6-2 or TRBV6-3 and J is TRBJ2-3; the TRBD2 assignment by TCRdb is unverifiable without DNA. CDR1 is MNHEY, CDR2 SVGEGT, per germline. The CDR3 extends over 17 amino acids. CDR3 residues: CASSYSTKDPSTDTQYF.

V usage is TRBV7-9 and J usage is TRBJ2-2; the TRBD2 assignment by TCRdb is unverifiable without DNA. This CDR3 is 15 amino acids long. Germline loops: CDR1 SEHNR, CDR2 FQNEAQ (reference sequence). The CDR3 here is CASSPREGGAGELFF.

V gene TRBV7-2 combines with J gene TRBJ1-2; no DNA is available, so the TRBD1 call from TCRdb remains unchecked. The CDR3 covers 15 residues. CDR1 is SGHTA and CDR2 is FQGNSA in the germline V gene. The CDR3 region is CASSLVQGAILGYTF.

The chain links TRBV3-1 to TRBJ2-5. The CDR3 is 15 amino acids. Germline CDR1 is LGHDT and CDR2 is YNNKEL (reference sequence). The CDR3 sequence: CASSQDGDFQETQYF.